The rows below give T cell receptor beta chains drawn from one sample of a study of T cells after yellow fever vaccination. Via MiXCR, TCRdb re-called the 5' RACE reads, giving one row per CDR3 protein. Among 300,000 to 350,000 distinct CDR3 sequences listed, roughly 4% were seen once. The sample here was PBMCs, taken 5 days after the yellow fever booster vaccination. All receptors derive from a man younger than 35 who received the YFV17D yellow fever vaccine. The CDR3 runs from the conserved cysteine through the conserved F or W. D genes are given only for firm matches. The size of a clone is reported for some rows only, either as once, few or many, or as a class for expanded clones.

J | D | size | V | CDR3 | DNA
TRBJ1-6 | NA | few | TRBV20-1 | CSARVSSYNSPLHF | TGCAGTGCGCGGGTCAGCTCCTATAATTCACCCCTCCACTTT
TRBJ2-3 | TRBD2 | NA | TRBV7-3 | CASSPTLAGEDTQYF | TGTGCCAGCAGCCCCACCCTAGCGGGGGAAGATACGCAGTATTTT
TRBJ2-5 | NA | many | TRBV7-7 | CASSSTRQETQYF | TGTGCTAGCAGCTCCACCCGCCAGGAGACCCAGTACTTC
TRBJ2-1 | TRBD1 | few | TRBV5-1 | CASSLVDRPNEQFF | TGCGCCAGCAGCTTGGTGGACAGGCCCAATGAGCAGTTCTTC
TRBJ1-2 | NA | few | TRBV29-1 | CSVEVASRDYGYTF | TGCAGCGTTGAAGTTGCCAGCCGCGACTATGGCTACACCTTC
TRBJ1-1 | NA | few | TRBV12-3/TRBV12-4 | CASSSRTGNTEAFF | TGTGCCAGCAGTTCCCGGACGGGGAACACTGAAGCTTTCTTT
TRBJ1-5 | NA | few | TRBV6-2/TRBV6-3 | CASSYTVSQPQHF | TGTGCCAGCAGTTACACGGTCTCCCAGCCCCAGCATTTT
TRBJ1-1 | NA | few | TRBV12-3/TRBV12-4 | CASSLWGATEAFF | TGTGCCAGCAGTTTATGGGGGGCCACTGAAGCTTTCTTT
TRBJ2-5 | NA | many | TRBV11-2 | CASSLDILGAETQYF | TGTGCCAGCAGCTTAGATATACTGGGGGCAGAGACCCAGTACTTC
TRBJ2-7 | NA | few | TRBV10-3 | CAISEQGQPTYEQYF | TGTGCCATCAGTGAGCAAGGACAGCCGACCTACGAGCAGTACTTC
TRBJ1-1 | NA | once | TRBV27 | CASSLLQENSEAFF | TGTGCCAGCAGTTTATTACAGGAAAACTCTGAAGCTTTCTTT
TRBJ1-4 | NA | many | TRBV5-1 | CASSLEGGGEKLFF | TGCGCCAGCAGCTTGGAAGGCGGGGGTGAAAAACTGTTTTTT
TRBJ2-5 | TRBD1 | many | TRBV11-2 | CASTIRQGETQYF | TGTGCCAGCACCATTAGACAGGGAGAGACCCAGTACTTC
TRBJ1-5 | TRBD1 | many | TRBV6-5 | CASSYRGTGGQPQHF | TGTGCCAGCAGTTACAGGGGGACAGGTGGGCAGCCCCAGCATTTT
TRBJ2-2 | NA | NA | TRBV7-3 | CASSTGSSNTGELFF | TGTGCCAGCAGCACCGGGAGTTCGAACACCGGGGAGCTGTTTTTT
TRBJ1-1 | NA | few | TRBV11-2 | CAINTEAFF | TGTGCCATAAACACTGAAGCTTTCTTT
TRBJ1-1 | TRBD1 | many | TRBV12-3/TRBV12-4 | CASSSRTGADTEAFF | TGTGCCAGCAGTTCGCGGACAGGGGCGGACACTGAAGCTTTCTTT
TRBJ1-4 | NA | few | TRBV20-1 | CSARHYGVRGGDEKLFF | TGCAGTGCTAGACATTACGGGGTTAGAGGGGGAGATGAAAAACTGTTTTTT
TRBJ2-3 | TRBD2 | few | TRBV6-5 | CASSPRIAGNTDTQYF | TGTGCCAGCAGCCCCCGTATAGCGGGGAACACAGATACGCAGTATTTT
TRBJ2-2 | NA | NA | TRBV27 | CASSLRALLGTNTGELFF | TGTGCCAGCAGTTTAAGGGCCCTATTAGGGACGAACACCGGGGAGCTGTTTTTT
TRBJ2-4 | TRBD1 | NA | TRBV12-3/TRBV12-4 | CASCPQGVGAKNIQYF | TGTGCCAGCTGTCCTCAGGGGGTTGGCGCCAAAAACATTCAGTACTTC
TRBJ1-6 | NA | few | TRBV6-5 | CASSYQPDSPLHF | TGTGCCAGCAGTTATCAACCCGATTCACCCCTCCACTTT
TRBJ2-5 | TRBD2 | few | TRBV20-1 | CSAPVPGGLQETQYF | TGCAGTGCGCCCGTGCCGGGGGGACTCCAAGAGACCCAGTACTTC
TRBJ2-7 | TRBD2 | few | TRBV7-3 | CASSAGLAGGLYF | TGTGCCAGCAGCGCTGGACTAGCGGGGGGCCTGTACTTC
TRBJ2-5 | TRBD1 | NA | TRBV5-5 | CASSSTGEQETQYF | TGTGCCAGCAGTTCGACAGGGGAACAAGAGACCCAGTACTTC
TRBJ2-4 | NA | many | TRBV28 | CASSLRQGLIQYF | TGTGCCAGCAGTCTTCGACAGGGACTGATTCAGTACTTC
TRBJ2-7 | TRBD1 | many | TRBV29-1 | CSVRDRSSYEQYF | TGCAGCGTCCGGGACAGGAGCTCCTACGAGCAGTACTTC
TRBJ1-6 | TRBD1 | many | TRBV9 | CASTTRTGENSPLHF | TGTGCCAGCACCACAAGGACAGGCGAAAATTCACCCCTCCACTTT
TRBJ2-5 | NA | many | TRBV12-3/TRBV12-4 | CASSLLPRGETQYF | TGTGCCAGCAGTTTACTACCCCGTGGGGAGACCCAGTACTTC
TRBJ1-1 | NA | many | TRBV4-3 | CASSQDRGAEAFF | TGCGCCAGCAGCCAAGATAGGGGGGCTGAAGCTTTCTTT